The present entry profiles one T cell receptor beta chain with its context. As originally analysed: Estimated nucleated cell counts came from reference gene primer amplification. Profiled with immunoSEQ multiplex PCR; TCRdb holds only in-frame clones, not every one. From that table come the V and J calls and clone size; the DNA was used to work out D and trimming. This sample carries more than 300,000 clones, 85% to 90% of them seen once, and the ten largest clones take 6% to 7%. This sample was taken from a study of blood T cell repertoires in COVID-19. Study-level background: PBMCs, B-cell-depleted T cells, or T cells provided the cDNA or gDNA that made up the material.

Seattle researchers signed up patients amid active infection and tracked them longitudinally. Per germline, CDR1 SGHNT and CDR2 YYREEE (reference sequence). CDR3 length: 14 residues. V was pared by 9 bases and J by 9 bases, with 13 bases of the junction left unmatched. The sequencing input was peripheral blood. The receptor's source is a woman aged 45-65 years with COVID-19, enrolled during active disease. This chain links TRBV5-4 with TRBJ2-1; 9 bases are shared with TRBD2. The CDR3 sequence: CAKSSGSRGSEQFF. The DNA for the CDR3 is TGTGCCAAAAGTAGCGGGAGTCGGGGCAGTGAGCAGTTCTTC.